The source of this TCR beta chain is a study of beta chain features in type 1 diabetes. Study-wide background: Cell yields, gender and age were comparable in patients and healthy donors.

It was via CD45RO/CCR7/CD25/CD127/CD95/CD27 that CD4+ naive, central memory, regulatory and stem cell-like memory cells were sorted. Study outcomes and limitations: Type 1 diabetes patients had TCRB CDR3s that were shorter (moderately but significantly so) in all four CD4+ subsets. Because the template was cDNA, high-expressing cells might be over-represented.

The V gene's germline CDR1 is SGHTA and CDR2 FQGNSA. Trimming cost V 3 bases and J 5 bases, with 18 bases left between them. The CDR3 loop spans 16 amino acids. Reverse transcription of all isolated RNA meant that expressed TCRB transcripts were sequenced. TCRdb keeps only in-frame clones here, not all; method: immunoSEQ multiplex PCR. The table includes around 240,000 clones, roughly 17% detected once. As concerns this clone: Its antigen is as yet unknown.

Sequenced sample: naive CD4+ T cells from blood. This sequence was found in a man aged 25 to 40 with type 1 diabetes. The chain links TRBV7-2 to TRBJ2-3; TRBD1 might be the D (5 bases). In DNA form, the CDR3 reads TGTGCCAGCAGCTTTTCTGGGGCCTTCTCGGGAGATACGCAGTATTTT. This gives the protein CASSFSGAFSGDTQYF.